A single sample is the source of the 10 T cell receptor beta chains below, sequenced in a study of blood T cells in healthy people across ages. It was with a sample-barcoded 5' primer and a J-beta primer mix that a second PCR of about 7 to 12 cycles was run. MiXCR, run by TCRdb on the 5' RACE reads, gives a single entry per CDR3 protein. Altogether hundreds of thousands of distinct CDR3 sequences are present, around 38% being singletons, with the ten largest covering about 30%. Sequencing was performed on blood. These receptors originate from a man older than 75 in good health.

This clonotype was counted a single time. The V call is TRBV19, the J call TRBJ2-2; 7 nucleotides match TRBD2. This CDR3 is 12 amino acids long. Unmatched junction bases numbered 3, after V lost 9 bases and J lost 5 bases. From germline, CDR1 is LNHDA and CDR2 SQIVND (reference sequence). The CDR3, as DNA: TGTGCCAGCGGGGGGACGACCGGGGAGCTGTTTTTT. It translates to CASGGTTGELFF. The entire variable domain, with the rest obtained from reference TRBV19 and TRBJ2-2, is as follows: DGGITQSPKYLFRKEGQNVTLSCEQNLNHDAMYWYRQDPGQGLRLIYYSQIVNDFQKGDIAEGYSVSREKKESFPLTVTSAQKNPTAFYLCASGGTTGELFFGEGSRLTVL.

This clonotype was picked up a small number of times. The gene calls are TRBV20-1 and TRBJ2-4; unclear D gene. V lost 6 bases and J lost 13, with 16 bases in between. This CDR3 is 11 amino acids long. CDR1 is DFQATT and CDR2 is SNEGSKA in the germline V gene (reference sequence). CDR3 DNA sequence: TGCAGTGCCCGCGTCGCTAGTGAGCAGTACTTC. Translated: CSARVASEQYF.

The J gene is TRBJ1-5, the V gene TRBV6-5; D not certain. Germline CDR1 is MNHEY and CDR2 is SVGAGI. CDR3 length: 15 residues. Trimming pared 8 bases from V and 4 bases from J, leaving 18 bases between. The CDR3: CASGQYGDPNQPQHF. CDR3 bases: TGTGCCAGCGGCCAATACGGTGACCCGAATCAGCCCCAGCATTTT.

This clonotype came up a few times. CDR3 residues: CSASLYRQVIYEQYF. The CDR3 bases are TGCAGTGCTAGTCTATATCGACAGGTAATCTACGAGCAGTACTTC. The chain carries TRBV20-1 and TRBJ2-7; a weak D match, TRBD1 (6 bases). Trimming took 3 bases from V and 3 from J, leaving 18 bases between them. Germline V gene data show CDR1 as DFQATT and CDR2 as SNEGSKA (reference sequence). The CDR3 length is 15 residues.

Worth noting for this clonotype: An end of the junction does not agree with germline; a read error may underlie this. The chain employs TRBV28 and TRBJ2-7, with 7 bases that match TRBD2. CDR3 size: 15 residues. Germline V gene lookup returns CDR1 MDHEN and CDR2 SYDVKM. CDR3 coding DNA: TGTACCAGCAGTTTACAAGGACTAGTACCCTACGAGCAGTACTTC. Its translation: CTSSLQGLVPYEQYF.

This clonotype occurred a few times. The chain joins TRBV7-2 to TRBJ1-5; no firm D call. Deletions cut 0 bases from V and 1 base from J, with 4 bases between. The germline V gene encodes CDR1 SGHTA and CDR2 FQGNSA. This CDR3 contains 14 residues. As DNA, the CDR3 is TGTGCCAGCAGCTTAGCAATAAGCAATCAGCCCCAGCATTTT. Amino acids: CASSLAISNQPQHF.

The rearrangement joins TRBV6-2 or TRBV6-3 to TRBJ2-4; TRBD1 matches 7 bases. From germline, CDR1 is MNHEY and CDR2 SVGEGT. The V segment lost 6 bases and the J segment 9 bases; nucleotides outside the gene matches: 14. CDR3 size: 15 residues. In DNA form, the CDR3 reads TGTGCCAGCAGCCCCGCGGACAGGTCTTCTGGCATTCAGTACTTC. It translates to CASSPADRSSGIQYF.

The chain recombines TRBV20-1 with TRBJ2-1; 11 nucleotides line up with TRBD2. V trimming: 4 bases; J trimming: 0 bases; junction bases outside the gene matches: 8. CDR1 and CDR2 from the germline V gene are DFQATT and SNEGSKA (reference sequence). The CDR3 has 17 residues. The CDR3 coding sequence is TGCAGTGCTACGACTAGCGGGACCAGAAGCTCCTACAATGAGCAGTTCTTC. This encodes CSATTSGTRSSYNEQFF.

The J gene is TRBJ2-5, the V gene TRBV20-1; 7 bases map to TRBD2. The junction had 8 bases not matched to a gene; V was cut back by 2 bases and J by 5 bases. Germline V gene lookup returns CDR1 DFQATT and CDR2 SNEGSKA (reference sequence). The CDR3 is 14 amino acids. For the CDR3, the DNA is TGCAGTGCTAGAAGGAGCGGGGCATGGGAGACCCAGTACTTC. It is translated as CSARRSGAWETQYF.

The V call is TRBV5-5, the J call TRBJ2-7, with 9 bases lining up with TRBD1. Germline values: CDR1 SGHKS, CDR2 YYEKEE (reference sequence). Trimming removed 2 bases from V and 2 bases from J; junction bases left unmatched: 5. The CDR3 extends over 15 amino acids. The CDR3 sequence: CASSLGTGRTYEQYF. DNA of the CDR3: TGTGCCAGCAGCTTAGGGACAGGGAGGACCTACGAGCAGTACTTC.